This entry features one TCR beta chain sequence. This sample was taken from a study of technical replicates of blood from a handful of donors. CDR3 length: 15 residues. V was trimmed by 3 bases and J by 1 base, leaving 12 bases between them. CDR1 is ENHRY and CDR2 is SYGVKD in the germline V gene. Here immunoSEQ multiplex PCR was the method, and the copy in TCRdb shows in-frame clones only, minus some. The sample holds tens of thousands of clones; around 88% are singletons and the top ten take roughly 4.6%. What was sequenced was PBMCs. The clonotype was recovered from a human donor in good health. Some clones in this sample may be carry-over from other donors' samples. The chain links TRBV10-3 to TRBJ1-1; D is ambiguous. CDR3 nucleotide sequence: TGTGCCATCAGTGAAAAGGCAGGCGAGAACACTGAAGCTTTCTTT. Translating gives CAISEKAGENTEAFF.